This T cell receptor (beta chain) originates from a study of CXCR3-negative and CXCR3-positive naive CD8 T cells. Findings and caveats of the study: Compared with CXCR3-negative naive cells, CXCR3-positive naive cells showed more hydrophobic TRB CDR3s. For naive cells, CXCR3-negative and CXCR3-positive subsets had similar TRBV-TRBJ usage; for memory cells, usage differed.

Points on this clonotype: The antigen is not known.

The libraries of TRB cDNA were prepared using 5' RACE with UMI labels. From the 5' RACE reads, TCRdb lists one entry per CDR3 protein and no DNA. The sample table sets out about 70,000 distinct CDR3 sequences. Germline CDR1 SGHRS, CDR2 YFSETQ. This CDR3 contains 17 residues. Material for sequencing was naive CXCR3+ CD8+ T cells from blood. The subset here: CD45RO-CCR7+CD27+CD95- naive CD8+ T cells expressing CXCR3 (TNR3+). This chain links TRBV5-1 with TRBJ2-7; the D call from TCRdb, TRBD1, cannot be confirmed without DNA. This clonotype was obtained from a human donor in good health. Some clones in this sample may be carry-over from other donors' samples. CDR3 in amino acids: CASSLAAGDIISYEQYF.